The present T cell receptor (beta chain) was sequenced within a study of cytomegalovirus exposure and HLA in healthy donors. Overall study: In terms of ancestry, the Caucasian-associated cluster contained more than 65% of the 350 to 450 genotyped donors.

V was pared by 5 bases and J by 1 base, with 13 bases of the junction left unmatched. Germline-derived CDR1 and CDR2 are SGHTA and FQGTGA. The CDR3 runs 17 residues. This clone was recorded once. Primers: 60 Vbeta forward and 13 Jbeta reverse. Here immunoSEQ multiplex PCR was the method, and the copy in TCRdb shows in-frame clones only, minus some. In the table there are over 85,000 clones, 63% of which are singletons. The sequenced sample was PBMCs. The TCR was taken from a human donor in good health. The chain joins TRBV7-3 to TRBJ1-2; 7 bases fit TRBD1. The CDR3 reads CASSLPKNRGINYGYTF. Here the CDR3 DNA reads TGTGCCAGCAGCCTTCCCAAAAACAGGGGAATTAACTATGGCTACACCTTC.